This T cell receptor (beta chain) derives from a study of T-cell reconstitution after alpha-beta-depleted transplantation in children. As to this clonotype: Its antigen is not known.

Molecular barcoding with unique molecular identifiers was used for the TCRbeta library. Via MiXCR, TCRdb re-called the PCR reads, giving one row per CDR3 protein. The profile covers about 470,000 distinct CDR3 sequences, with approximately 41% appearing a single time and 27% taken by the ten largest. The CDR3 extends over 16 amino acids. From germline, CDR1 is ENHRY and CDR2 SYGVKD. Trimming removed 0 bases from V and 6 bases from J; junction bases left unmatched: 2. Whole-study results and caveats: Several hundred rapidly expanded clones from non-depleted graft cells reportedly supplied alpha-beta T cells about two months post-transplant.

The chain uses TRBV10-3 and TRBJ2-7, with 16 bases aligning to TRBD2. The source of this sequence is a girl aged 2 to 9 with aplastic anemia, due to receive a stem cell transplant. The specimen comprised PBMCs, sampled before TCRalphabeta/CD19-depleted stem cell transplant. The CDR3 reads CAISESGTSGRAEQYF. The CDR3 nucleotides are TGTGCCATCAGTGAGTCGGGGACTAGCGGGAGGGCCGAGCAGTACTTC.